Described below is a single T cell receptor (beta chain) sequence and its context. The antigen is not known. The germline gives CDR1 LNHNV, CDR2 YYDKDF (reference sequence). V shed 1 base and J shed 2 bases, with 9 bases lying between them. The CDR3 length is 15 residues. This record belongs to a study of shared clonotypes between healthy human individuals. Study in general: Those who served as donors were a couple of women and a few men between the ages of 18 and 49. Whole-study results and caveats: Limited genetic and exposure-history diversity came from having few donors.

The sequenced material, unsorted PBMC DNA, was run on ten immunoSEQ deep assay plates. Assay used: immunoSEQ multiplex PCR; TCRdb lists only in-frame clones, some missing. The sample holds about 490,000 clones; roughly 80% are singletons and the top ten take approximately 11%. Specimen: PBMCs. The rearrangement joins TRBV15 to TRBJ1-5, with a weak D call TRBD1 (6 bases). The TCR was taken from a woman in her forties in good health. Some clones in this sample may be carry-over from other donors' samples. This CDR3 reads CATSRVAGGNQPQHF. In DNA, the CDR3 is TGTGCCACCAGCAGAGTGGCAGGGGGCAATCAGCCCCAGCATTTT.